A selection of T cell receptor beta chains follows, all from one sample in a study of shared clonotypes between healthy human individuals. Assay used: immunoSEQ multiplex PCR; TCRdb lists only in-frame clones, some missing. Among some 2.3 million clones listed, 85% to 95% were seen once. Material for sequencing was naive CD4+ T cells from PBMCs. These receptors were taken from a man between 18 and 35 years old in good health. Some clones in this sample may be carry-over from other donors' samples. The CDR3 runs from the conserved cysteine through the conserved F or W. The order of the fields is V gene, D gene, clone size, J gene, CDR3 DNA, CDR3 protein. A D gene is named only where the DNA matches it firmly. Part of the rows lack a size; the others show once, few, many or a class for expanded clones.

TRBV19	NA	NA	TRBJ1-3	TGTGCCAGTAGCGAACCCCTACGGGGCTCGGGAAACACCATATATTTT	CASSEPLRGSGNTIYF
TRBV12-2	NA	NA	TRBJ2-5	TGTGCAAGTCGCCCAGGAGGCGGAGAGACCCAGTACTTC	CASRPGGGETQYF
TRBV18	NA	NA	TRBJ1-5	TGTGCCAGCTCACCAGCTAGCAATCAGCCCCAGCATTTT	CASSPASNQPQHF
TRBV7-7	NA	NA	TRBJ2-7	TGTGCCAGCAGCTGGGATCCAGAGGACGAGCAGTACTTC	CASSWDPEDEQYF
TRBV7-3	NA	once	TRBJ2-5	TGTGCCAGCAGCTTAGGGGTTGGGGAGACCCAGTACTTC	CASSLGVGETQYF
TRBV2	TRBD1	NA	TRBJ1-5	TGTGCCAGCAGGGGGACAGGGGGGAATCAGCCCCAGCATTTT	CASRGTGGNQPQHF
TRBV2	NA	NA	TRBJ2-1	TGTGCCAGCAGTGGGAGTCGAACCTCATACAATGAGCAGTTCTTC	CASSGSRTSYNEQFF
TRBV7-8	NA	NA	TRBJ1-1	TGTGCCAGCAGCTTAGGTTTGACGGGAGCTTTCTTT	CASSLGLTGAFF
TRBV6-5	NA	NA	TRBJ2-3	TGTGCCAGCAGGGACCCCACAGATACGCAGTATTTT	CASRDPTDTQYF
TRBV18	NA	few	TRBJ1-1	TGTGCCAGCTCACCACCGCGGGGAGAGAGCACTGAAGCTTTCTTT	CASSPPRGESTEAFF
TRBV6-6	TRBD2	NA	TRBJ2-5	TGTGCCAGCAGTTACTCGAGGACTAGCGTGGAAGAGACCCAGTACTTC	CASSYSRTSVEETQYF
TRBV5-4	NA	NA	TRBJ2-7	TGTGCCAGCAGCTTGGCCGGGTCGGGGCAGTACTTC	CASSLAGSGQYF
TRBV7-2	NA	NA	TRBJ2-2	TGTGCCAGCAGCTTGCGATCGGGGAACACCGGGGAGCTGTTTTTT	CASSLRSGNTGELFF
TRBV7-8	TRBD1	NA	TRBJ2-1	TGTGCCAGCAGCTTACAGGGGGCGTACAATGAGCAATTCTTC	CASSLQGAYNEQFF
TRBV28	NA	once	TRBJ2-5	TGTGCCAGCAGTTTACCCGGGGCAGTACAAGAGACCCAGTACTTC	CASSLPGAVQETQYF
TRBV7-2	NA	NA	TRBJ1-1	TGTGCCAGCAGCCCCGGGACACCCCACGGGAACACTGAAGCTTTCTTT	CASSPGTPHGNTEAFF
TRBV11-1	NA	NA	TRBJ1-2	TGTGCCAGCAGCTGGGGGTCCTATGGCTACACCTTC	CASSWGSYGYTF
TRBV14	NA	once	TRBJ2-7	TGTGCCAGCAGCCGAGTCCCCCGGGTATCCTACGAGCAGTACTTC	CASSRVPRVSYEQYF
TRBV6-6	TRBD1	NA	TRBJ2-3	TGTGCCACGGGACAGGTCACAGATACGCAGTATTTT	CATGQVTDTQYF
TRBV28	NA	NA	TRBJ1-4	TGTGCCAGCAGGGGACCGGGGCGGGACGGGGAAAAACTGTTTTTT	CASRGPGRDGEKLFF
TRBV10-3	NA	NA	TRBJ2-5	TGTGCCATCAGTGAGGGGGGGACCAGACGGTACCAAGAGACCCAGTACTTC	CAISEGGTRRYQETQYF
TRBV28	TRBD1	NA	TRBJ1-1	TGTGCCAGCAGCCTCCTCACAGGGGGAGGCACTGAAGCTTTCTTT	CASSLLTGGGTEAFF
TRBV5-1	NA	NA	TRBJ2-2	TGCGCCAGCAGCTTGGCCTCGGGGGAGCTGTTTTTT	CASSLASGELFF
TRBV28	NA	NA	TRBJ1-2	TGTGCCAGCAGTTCCGTCCCCGGGCCTCCCCCGGATTATGGCTACACCTTC	CASSSVPGPPPDYGYTF
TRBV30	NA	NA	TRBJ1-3	TGTGCCTGGAGTACAGGGAGCTCTGGAAACACCATATATTTT	CAWSTGSSGNTIYF
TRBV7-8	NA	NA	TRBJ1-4	TGTGCCAGCAGCTCAGAACATTATGGGGGTGGGAATGAAAAACTGTTTTTT	CASSSEHYGGGNEKLFF
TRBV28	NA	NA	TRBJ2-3	TGTGCCAGCAGTTTAACTCGGGATACGCAGTATTTT	CASSLTRDTQYF
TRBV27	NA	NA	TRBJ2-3	TGTGCCAGCAGTTTTTTGGGAGGTGAGACTTTCCCAGATACGCAGTATTTT	CASSFLGGETFPDTQYF
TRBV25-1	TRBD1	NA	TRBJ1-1	TGTGCCAGCACCGGACACAGGGGGGCGAACACTGAAGCTTTCTTT	CASTGHRGANTEAFF
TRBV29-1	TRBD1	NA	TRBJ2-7	TGCAGCGTCCCCGGGACAGGGGACGAGCAGTACTTC	CSVPGTGDEQYF
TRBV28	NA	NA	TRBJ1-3	TGTGCCAGCAGTTTCCAGGGGAACTCTGGAAACACCATATATTTT	CASSFQGNSGNTIYF
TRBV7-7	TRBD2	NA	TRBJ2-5	TGTGCCAGCAGCTTACTAGCGGGAGGAAAAGAGACCCAGTACTTC	CASSLLAGGKETQYF
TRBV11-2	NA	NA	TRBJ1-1	TGTGCCAGCAGCTTTATGGGAAACACTGAAGCTTTCTTT	CASSFMGNTEAFF
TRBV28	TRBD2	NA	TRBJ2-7	TGTGCCAGCAGTCCCCAGGTAGCGGGTCGCTACGAGCAGTACTTC	CASSPQVAGRYEQYF
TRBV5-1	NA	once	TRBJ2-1	TGCGCCAGCAGCTCGGGACCGAGCTCCTACAATGAGCAGTTCTTC	CASSSGPSSYNEQFF
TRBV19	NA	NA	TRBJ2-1	TGTGCCAGTAGAGGCGTCAGCTCCTACAATGAGCAGTTCTTC	CASRGVSSYNEQFF
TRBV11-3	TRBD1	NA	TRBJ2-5	TGTGCCAGCAGCCGGACAGGGCTGGGGCAAGAGACCCAGTACTTC	CASSRTGLGQETQYF
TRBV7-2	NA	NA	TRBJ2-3	TGTGCCAGCAGCCCCCGGTTGGGCTCAGATACGCAGTATTTT	CASSPRLGSDTQYF
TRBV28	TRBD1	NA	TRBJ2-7	TGTGCCAGCAGTTCCCCAGGACAGGGGACCTACGAGCAGTACTTC	CASSSPGQGTYEQYF
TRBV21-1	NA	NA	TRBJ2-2	TGTGCCAGCAGCAAAAGGCCAGGGAACACCGGGGAGCTGTTTTTT	CASSKRPGNTGELFF
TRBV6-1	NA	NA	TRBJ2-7	TGTGCCACCGCCCCCCGGGCCTCCTACGAGCAGTACTTC	CATAPRASYEQYF
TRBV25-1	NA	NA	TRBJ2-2	TGTGCCAGCAGTGAATCCTCCCTTATCACCGGGGAGCTGTTTTTT	CASSESSLITGELFF
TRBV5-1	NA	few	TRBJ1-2	TGCGCCAGCAGCCCAAGCCCCAGGGGAGGAGGCTACACCTTC	CASSPSPRGGGYTF
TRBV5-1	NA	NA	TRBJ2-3	TGCGCCAGCAGCCAGGACAGTCACACAGATACGCAGTATTTT	CASSQDSHTDTQYF
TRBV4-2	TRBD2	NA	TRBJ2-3	TGTGCCAGCAGCCAAGAATTGACTAGCGGGAGGTATCCGATAGATACGCAGTATTTT	CASSQELTSGRYPIDTQYF
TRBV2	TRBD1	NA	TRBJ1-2	TGTGCCAGCAGTCCGCCGGGGGGACAGGGCCAGGGTTGCACCTTC	CASSPPGGQGQGCTF
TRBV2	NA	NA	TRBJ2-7	TGTGCCAGCAGTCAGGGATACGAGCAGTACTTC	CASSQGYEQYF
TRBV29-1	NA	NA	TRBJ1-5	TGCAGCGTTGCCGGCAGTAATCAGCCCCAGCATTTT	CSVAGSNQPQHF
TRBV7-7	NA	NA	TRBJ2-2	TGTGCCAGCAGCTTGCTGGGAAGGGGCACCGGGGAGCTGTTTTTT	CASSLLGRGTGELFF
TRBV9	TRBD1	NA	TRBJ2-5	TGTGCCAGCAGCGTAGGAGAAGGGGGCCTACAGACCCAGTACTTC	CASSVGEGGLQTQYF